A single sample gave rise to the 22 T cell receptor beta chains below, sequenced in a study of technical replicates of blood from several donors (dated by TCRdb to about 2017). Library preparation employed the immunoSEQ multiplex PCR assay. The table comes from immuneACCESS by way of TCRdb, which keeps in-frame sequences with V and J called. Part of the clones is missing from these tables; in studies checked, under half for an unresolved V gene and the rest for unknown reasons. The sample data list 70,000 or so clones, and about nine tenths of these were observed just once. Jointly, the top ten make up roughly 0.38% of the sample. The sequencing sample was made of T cells isolated from PBMCs. The source of these receptors is a human donor in good health. Some clones in this sample may be carry-over from other donors' samples.

The chain couples TRBV6-1 to TRBJ2-7; 13 bases fit TRBD2. Unmatched junction bases numbered 4, after V lost 6 bases and J lost 5 bases. Germline V gene data show CDR1 as MNHNS and CDR2 as SASEGT. The CDR3 length is 14 residues. DNA for the CDR3: TGTGCCAGCAGGAAACTAGCGGGAGGGGACGAGCAGTACTTC. Translation: CASRKLAGGDEQYF.

Points on this clone: One end of the junction does not line up with germline, which may come from a read error. The same CDR3 is also encoded by other DNA sequences in this sample. V usage is TRBV5-1 and J usage is TRBJ1-1; D gene unclear. The CDR3 extends over 14 amino acids. Germline CDR1 SGHRS, CDR2 YFSETQ. CDR3 in amino acids: CASSLAGGYTEAFF. The CDR3 DNA sequence: TGCGCAAGCAGCTTGGCCGGCGGGTACACTGAAGCTTTCTTT.

This rearrangement joins TRBV19 to TRBJ2-7, with a weak D call TRBD1 (6 bases). The V and J ends lost 5 bases and 3 bases respectively, with 11 bases between them. The CDR3 extends over 13 amino acids. Germline loops: CDR1 LNHDA, CDR2 SQIVND (reference sequence). CDR3: CASSSSGVYEQYF. The CDR3 region has the DNA TGTGCCAGTAGTTCCTCAGGGGTCTACGAGCAGTACTTC.

This chain links TRBV29-1 with TRBJ2-1; 11 bases match TRBD1. In germline, CDR1 is SQVTM, CDR2 ANQGSEA. This CDR3 region has 14 residues. V lost 5 bases to trimming and J lost 7 bases; unmatched junction nucleotides: 7. CDR3 amino acids: CSVSPGQGGNEQFF. In nucleotides, the CDR3 is TGCAGCGTTTCTCCGGGACAGGGGGGTAATGAGCAGTTCTTC.

The genes are TRBV5-1 and TRBJ1-2; tentatively, D is TRBD1 (5 bases). The length of the CDR3 is 13 residues. Deletions cut 4 bases from V and 8 bases from J, with 15 bases between. Germline V CDR1 and CDR2: SGHRS, YFSETQ. Here the CDR3 reads CASSQDKVEGYTF. CDR3 DNA sequence: TGCGCCAGCAGCCAGGACAAGGTCGAGGGCTACACCTTC.

This clone was detected only once. The CDR3 DNA is TGTGCCAGTAGTATAGTCAGGGGTCCCAAAAACATTCAGTACTTC. Its protein product is CASSIVRGPKNIQYF. This chain connects TRBV19 to TRBJ2-4; perhaps TRBD1 as D (6 bases). The CDR3 is 15 amino acids. Germline CDR1 LNHDA, CDR2 SQIVND (reference sequence). V was trimmed by 1 base and J by 2 bases, leaving 9 bases between them.

This sequence joins TRBV2 and TRBJ2-7; 8 bases are a match to TRBD1. V lost 7 bases, J lost 3 bases, and 11 bases stayed unmatched. Per the germline V gene, CDR1 is SNHLY and CDR2 is FYNNEI. The CDR3 covers 15 residues. In nucleotides, the CDR3 is TGTGCCAGCATAGGCGGGACAGGAGCTCACTACGAGCAGTACTTC. Translation: CASIGGTGAHYEQYF.

The CDR3: CASSYLPGGSNSPLHF. DNA of the CDR3: TGTGCCAGCAGCTACCTTCCCGGGGGGTCTAATTCACCCCTCCACTTT. J is TRBJ1-6 and V is TRBV6-6, with D maybe TRBD1 (5 bases). V was pared by 6 bases and J by 6 bases, with 18 bases between. The CDR3 contains 16 residues. CDR1 is MNHNY, CDR2 SVGAGI, per germline (reference sequence).

V usage is TRBV30 and J usage is TRBJ1-2, with 7 bases identical to TRBD1. Germline V CDR1 and CDR2: GTSNPN, SVGIG (reference sequence). The length of the CDR3 is 13 residues. V shed 4 bases and J 0 bases; nucleotides not matched to a gene: 2. The CDR3 reads CAWTGTANYGYTF. DNA for the CDR3: TGTGCCTGGACGGGGACAGCTAACTATGGCTACACCTTC.

This clone was detected a few times. V gene TRBV19 combines with J gene TRBJ2-2, with a weak D call TRBD1 (8 bases). Per the germline V gene, CDR1 is LNHDA and CDR2 is SQIVND (reference sequence). With 7 bases removed from V and 6 bases from J, the gap between germline ends came to 18 bases. CDR3 length: 15 amino acids. CDR3: CASTGGQARAGELFF. DNA of the CDR3: TGTGCCAGTACGGGGGGACAGGCGAGGGCCGGGGAGCTGTTTTTT. Based on the CDR3 plus reference TRBV19 and TRBJ2-2, the full variable domain is DGGITQSPKYLFRKEGQNVTLSCEQNLNHDAMYWYRQDPGQGLRLIYYSQIVNDFQKGDIAEGYSVSREKKESFPLTVTSAQKNPTAFYLCASTGGQARAGELFFGEGSRLTVL.

The CDR3 region has the DNA TGCGCCAGCAGCTTGGCAGGGGCGGCTGAAGCTTTCTTT. Its protein product is CASSLAGAAEAFF. This chain links TRBV5-1 with TRBJ1-1; D perhaps matches TRBD1 (6 bases). V was clipped by 0 bases and J by 6 bases, with 9 bases between them. The CDR3 extends over 13 amino acids. Looked up from germline, CDR1 is SGHRS and CDR2 is YFSETQ.

V and J are TRBV4-1 and TRBJ1-1; D not certain. Germline CDR1 and CDR2: MGHRA and YSYEKL. This CDR3 has 15 residues. V lost 3 bases to trimming and J lost 1 base, with 12 bases between them. The CDR3 coding sequence is TGCGCCAGCAGCCACCCCTTAGGAGGGAACACTGAAGCTTTCTTT. Its protein is CASSHPLGGNTEAFF.

The V and J genes are TRBV7-9 and TRBJ2-4; no clear D. CDR1 and CDR2 (germline): SEHNR, FQNEAQ (reference sequence). Between the trimmed V and J ends, which lost 2 bases and 1 base, there was a span of 9 bases. CDR3 length: 15 amino acids. The CDR3 reads CASSLIGSAKNIQYF. The CDR3 coding sequence is TGTGCCAGCAGCTTAATTGGCTCGGCCAAAAACATTCAGTACTTC.

This rearrangement joins TRBV6-1 to TRBJ2-7, with TRBD1 identical over 8 bases. The CDR3 runs 14 residues. The V segment lost 4 bases and the J segment 3 bases; nucleotides outside the gene matches: 5. Germline V gene data show CDR1 as MNHNS and CDR2 as SASEGT. CDR3 amino acids: CASSAGQGDYEQYF. The CDR3 DNA reads TGTGCCAGCAGTGCCGGACAGGGCGACTACGAGCAGTACTTC.

Only one count was recorded for this clone. The chain recombines TRBV9 with TRBJ1-2, with D hard to call. The CDR3 extends over 13 amino acids. Germline CDR1 SGDLS, CDR2 YYNGEE. V was pared by 5 bases and J by 4 bases, with 12 bases between. CDR3 amino acids: CASSLNTAYGYTF. The CDR3 region has the DNA TGTGCCAGCAGTTTAAATACAGCCTATGGCTACACCTTC.

The V gene is TRBV5-1, the J gene TRBJ2-5, with 9 bases aligning to TRBD1. This CDR3 has 16 amino acids. The germline V gene encodes CDR1 SGHRS and CDR2 YFSETQ. V shed 5 bases and J 1 base; nucleotides not matched to a gene: 9. CDR3 protein: CASSRPGQGIQETQYF. The CDR3 nucleotides are TGCGCCAGCAGTCGTCCGGGACAGGGAATCCAAGAGACCCAGTACTTC.

This sequence joins TRBV28 and TRBJ2-5; 9 nucleotides line up with TRBD1. Losses at the gene ends were 5 bases for V and 0 bases for J; bases not matched to a gene: 10. CDR3 size: 17 residues. Germline assignment: CDR1 MDHEN and CDR2 SYDVKM. CDR3 DNA sequence: TGTGCCAGCAGTCTTGGGACAGGGATAGGGTACCAAGAGACCCAGTACTTC. It yields the protein CASSLGTGIGYQETQYF.

V usage is TRBV29-1 and J usage is TRBJ2-5, with D possibly TRBD1 on 6 matching bases. The CDR3 extends over 12 amino acids. Germline V CDR1 and CDR2: SQVTM, ANQGSEA. Trimming removed 6 bases from V and 5 bases from J, with 13 bases in between. The CDR3 loop is CSVNQGLETQYF. In DNA, the CDR3 is TGCAGCGTCAATCAGGGGCTGGAGACCCAGTACTTC.

The chain links TRBV6-6 to TRBJ1-3; the D is unclear. Looked up from germline, CDR1 is MNHNY and CDR2 is SVGAGI (reference sequence). This CDR3 is built from 16 residues. The V end lost 4 bases, the J end lost 6 bases, and 19 bases lay between the germline ends. The CDR3 DNA reads as TGTGCCAGCAGTTCTTCCGCAGGCCCCTTTGAAAACACCATATATTTT. Its translation: CASSSSAGPFENTIYF.

V usage is TRBV7-9 and J usage is TRBJ2-2, with 11 bases aligning to TRBD1. There are 16 residues in the CDR3. Unmatched junction bases numbered 9, after V lost 5 bases and J lost 7 bases. In germline, CDR1 is SEHNR, CDR2 FQNEAQ (reference sequence). CDR3 protein: CASSTGQGAVVGELFF. The DNA of the CDR3 is TGTGCCAGCAGCACAGGACAGGGGGCAGTGGTCGGGGAGCTGTTTTTT.

The chain is built from TRBV29-1 and TRBJ2-1; D may be TRBD2 (5 bases). V lost 6 bases and J lost 2, with 17 bases in between. This CDR3 contains 15 residues. Looked up from germline, CDR1 is SQVTM and CDR2 is ANQGSEA. The DNA of the CDR3 is TGCAGCGTCGAGGGTCGGATAGGAACCTACAATGAGCAGTTCTTC. It codes for CSVEGRIGTYNEQFF.

The rearrangement uses TRBV5-1 and TRBJ2-7; TRBD1 aligns across 9 bases. The germline gives CDR1 SGHRS, CDR2 YFSETQ. The CDR3 loop spans 15 amino acids. The V gene end was trimmed by 0 bases and the J gene end by 0 bases; junction bases not matched to a gene: 1. Here the CDR3 DNA reads TGCGCCAGCAGCTTGGAGACAGGGGGCTCCTACGAGCAGTACTTC. Protein: CASSLETGGSYEQYF.